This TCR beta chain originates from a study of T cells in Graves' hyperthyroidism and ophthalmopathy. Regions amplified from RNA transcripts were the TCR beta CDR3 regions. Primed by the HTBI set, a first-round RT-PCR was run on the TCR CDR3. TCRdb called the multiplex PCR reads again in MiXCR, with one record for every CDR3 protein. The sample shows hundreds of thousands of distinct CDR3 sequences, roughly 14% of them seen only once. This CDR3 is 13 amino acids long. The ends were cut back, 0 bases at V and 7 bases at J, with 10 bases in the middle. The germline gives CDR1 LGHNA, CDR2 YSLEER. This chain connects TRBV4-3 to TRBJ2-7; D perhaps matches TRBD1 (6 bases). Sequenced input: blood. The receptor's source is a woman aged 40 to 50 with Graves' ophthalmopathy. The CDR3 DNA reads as TGCGCCAGCAGCCAAGATTCAGGGGAGGAGCAGTACTTC. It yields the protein CASSQDSGEEQYF.